This record covers a single T cell receptor (beta chain). Its antigen is not identified. The CDR3 runs to 18 residues. V gave up 3 bases and J gave up 0 bases; unmatched junction bases: 13. Germline V gives CDR1 DFQATT, CDR2 SNEGSKA (reference sequence). TCRdb called the 5' RACE reads again in MiXCR, with one record for every CDR3 protein. The sample lists some 140,000 distinct CDR3 sequences; roughly 8.4% were seen once. This sample stems from a study of CD8 T cells in ankylosing spondylitis. General observations from the study: Disease-linked clones displayed a CD8+ phenotype and appeared relatively rarely in peripheral blood.

The chain links TRBV20-1 to TRBJ2-1; TRBD2 agrees at 8 bases. Sequenced input: synovial fluid, either unsorted or a sorted T cell fraction (not recorded which). The clonotype was recovered from a male donor with ankylosing spondylitis. The DNA of the CDR3 is TGCAGTGCTAGGGATACGGGGCGGCTAGCGGGCTCCTACAATGAGCAGTTCTTC. This codes for CSARDTGRLAGSYNEQFF.